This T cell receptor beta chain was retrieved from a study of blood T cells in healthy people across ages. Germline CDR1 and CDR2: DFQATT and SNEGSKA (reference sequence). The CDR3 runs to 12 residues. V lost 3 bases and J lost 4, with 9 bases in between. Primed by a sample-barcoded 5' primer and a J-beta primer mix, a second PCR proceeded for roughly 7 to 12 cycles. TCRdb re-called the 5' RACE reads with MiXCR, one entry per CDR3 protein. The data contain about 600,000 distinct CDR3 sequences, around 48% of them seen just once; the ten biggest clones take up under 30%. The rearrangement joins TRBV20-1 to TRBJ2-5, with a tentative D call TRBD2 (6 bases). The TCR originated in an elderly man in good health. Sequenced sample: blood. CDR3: CSASLGGETQYF. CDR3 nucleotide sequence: TGCAGTGCTAGTCTCGGGGGAGAGACCCAGTACTTC.